Presented here are 11 T cell receptor beta chains from one specimen sequenced in a study of Ad26.COV2.S vaccination and SARS-CoV-2 variants. TCRdb's copy holds only in-frame clones and misses some; the assay was immunoSEQ multiplex PCR. The sample has about 280,000 clones; approximately 87% are singletons. Treatment given: roughly 19 received Ad26.COV2.S at low or high dose, single or two shots; about 5 received placebo; per-sample allocation not given. Collection of samples fell on day 63 after the first vaccine or placebo injection. Here the sequenced sample was peripheral blood, taken in a trial of Ad26.COV2.S vaccine versus placebo. Source of these receptors: a person between 18 and 65 years old who received the Ad26.COV2.S COVID-19 vaccine or a placebo.

This chain links TRBV10-3 with TRBJ2-2, with 9 bases identical to TRBD2. This CDR3 comprises 14 residues. Germline lookup yields CDR1 ENHRY and CDR2 SYGVKD. Losses at the gene ends were 6 bases for V and 2 bases for J; bases not matched to a gene: 1. CDR3: CAISGTSNTGELFF. The CDR3 DNA reads as TGTGCCATCAGCGGGACTAGCAACACCGGGGAGCTGTTTTTT.

DNA of the CDR3: TGTGCCACAGGGGGACAGGAAACCTACGAGCAGTACTTC. This codes for CATGGQETYEQYF. The rearrangement uses TRBV6-5 and TRBJ2-7; 8 bases line up with TRBD1. The junction had 7 bases not matched to a gene; V was cut back by 10 bases and J by 2 bases. Looked up from germline, CDR1 is MNHEY and CDR2 is SVGAGI. The length of the CDR3 is 13 residues.

V usage is TRBV18 and J usage is TRBJ1-1, with D possibly matching TRBD1 (6 bases). Germline values: CDR1 KGHSH, CDR2 LQKENI. This CDR3 contains 12 residues. The ends were cut back, 8 bases at V and 5 bases at J, with 12 bases in the middle. The DNA for the CDR3 is TGTGCCAGCGAACAGGGTACGACTGAAGCTTTCTTT. Translated: CASEQGTTEAFF.

The chain is built from TRBV6-5 and TRBJ1-5, with a possible D match to TRBD1 (6 bases). The CDR3 is 13 amino acids. Trimming pared 7 bases from V and 2 bases from J, leaving 9 bases between. Germline loops: CDR1 MNHEY, CDR2 SVGAGI. CDR3 in DNA: TGTGCCAGCAACAGGGAACGCAATCAGCCCCAGCATTTT. Translation gives CASNRERNQPQHF.

The CDR3 sequence is CASSQDPAQGGGYEKLFF. DNA of the CDR3: TGCGCCAGCAGCCAAGACCCAGCCCAAGGAGGGGGGTATGAAAAACTGTTTTTT. V usage is TRBV4-1 and J usage is TRBJ1-4, with TRBD1 as a possible D gene (6 bases). The CDR3 length is 18 residues. Germline values: CDR1 MGHRA, CDR2 YSYEKL. V dropped 0 bases and J dropped 6 bases, with 20 bases sitting between them.

This chain connects TRBV2 to TRBJ2-5; D might be TRBD1 (6 bases). Germline V gene data show CDR1 as SNHLY and CDR2 as FYNNEI. The CDR3 covers 14 residues. V was pared by 10 bases and J by 0 bases, with 15 bases between. CDR3 sequence reads: CATSQGKNQETQYF. The CDR3 nucleotides read TGTGCCACAAGCCAGGGGAAGAACCAAGAGACCCAGTACTTC. Complete variable domain (other parts from reference TRBV2 and TRBJ2-5): EPEVTQTPSHQVTQMGQEVILRCVPISNHLYFYWYRQILGQKVEFLVSFYNNEISEKSEIFDDQFSVERPDGSNFTLKIRSTKLEDSAMYFCATSQGKNQETQYFGPGTRLLVL.

The chain couples TRBV7-3 to TRBJ2-3; 10 bases line up with TRBD1. The CDR3 runs to 16 residues. Looked up from germline, CDR1 is SGHTA and CDR2 is FQGTGA. The ends lost 2 bases at V and 4 bases at J; junction bases unmatched: 6. Written as DNA, the CDR3 is TGTGCCAGCAGCTTAGGCCCCGGGACAGGGGCAGATACGCAGTATTTT. It codes for CASSLGPGTGADTQYF.

This chain joins TRBV4-2 and TRBJ2-5; D call uncertain. The CDR3 runs 12 residues. V lost 1 base to trimming and J lost 5 bases, with 5 bases between them. Germline assignment: CDR1 LGHNA and CDR2 YNFKEQ. CDR3 DNA: TGTGCCAGCAGCCAAGGCTATGAGACCCAGTACTTC. Translation gives CASSQGYETQYF.

The rearrangement uses TRBV9 and TRBJ1-1; 9 bases match TRBD1. V lost 6 bases to trimming and J lost 3 bases; unmatched junction nucleotides: 6. Germline assignment: CDR1 SGDLS and CDR2 YYNGEE. This CDR3 has 14 amino acids. The CDR3 DNA is TGTGCCAGCAACACAGGGGGCACGGACACTGAAGCTTTCTTT. Its translation is CASNTGGTDTEAFF. Using reference TRBV9 and TRBJ1-1 for the parts outside the CDR3, the full variable domain is DSGVTQTPKHLITATGQRVTLRCSPRSGDLSVYWYQQSLDQGLQFLIQYYNGEERAKGNILERFSAQQFPDLHSELNLSSLELGDSALYFCASNTGGTDTEAFFGQGTRLTVV.

This rearrangement joins TRBV20-1 to TRBJ1-3; D is uncertain. V gave up 3 bases and J gave up 4 bases, with 7 bases separating them. Germline-derived CDR1 and CDR2 are DFQATT and SNEGSKA (reference sequence). The CDR3 runs to 12 residues. CDR3 in amino acids: CSASLRGNTIYF. The CDR3 DNA sequence: TGCAGTGCTAGTTTACGGGGAAACACCATATATTTT.

The chain is built from TRBV5-1 and TRBJ1-4; D unclear. Between the trimmed V and J ends, which lost 5 bases and 4 bases, there was a span of 9 bases. The CDR3 is 13 amino acids. Germline CDR1 and CDR2: SGHRS and YFSETQ. In DNA form, the CDR3 reads TGCGCCAGCAGGCGGATAAATAATGAAAAACTGTTTTTT. It is translated as CASRRINNEKLFF.